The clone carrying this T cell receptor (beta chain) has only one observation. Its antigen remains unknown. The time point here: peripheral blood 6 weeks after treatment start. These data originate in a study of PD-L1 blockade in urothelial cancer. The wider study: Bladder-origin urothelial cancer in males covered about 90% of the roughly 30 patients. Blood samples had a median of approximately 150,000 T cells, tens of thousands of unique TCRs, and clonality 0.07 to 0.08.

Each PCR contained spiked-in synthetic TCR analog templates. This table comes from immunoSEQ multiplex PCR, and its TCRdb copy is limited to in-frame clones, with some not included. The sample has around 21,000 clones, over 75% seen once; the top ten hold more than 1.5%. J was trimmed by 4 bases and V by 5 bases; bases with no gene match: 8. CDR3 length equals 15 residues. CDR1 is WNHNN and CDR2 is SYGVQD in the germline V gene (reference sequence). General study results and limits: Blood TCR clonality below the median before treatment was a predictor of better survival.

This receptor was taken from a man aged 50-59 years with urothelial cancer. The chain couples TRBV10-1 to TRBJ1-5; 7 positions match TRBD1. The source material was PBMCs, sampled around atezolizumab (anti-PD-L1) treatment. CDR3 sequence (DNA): TGCGCCAGCAGTACTGGACAGGCGTCTAATCAGCCCCAGCATTTT. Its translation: CASSTGQASNQPQHF.